Listed below are T cell receptor beta chains from one sample, sequenced in a study of T cell repertoires in cytomegalovirus infection. TCRdb redid the calling of the reads with MiXCR, one entry per CDR3 protein. The data hold roughly 230,000 distinct CDR3 sequences, with 15% to 20% observed a single time. Sequencing input: CD8+ T cells from PBMCs. All receptors come from a human donor in good health (CMV status not recorded). Some clones in this sample may be carry-over from other donors' samples. The CDR3 runs from the conserved cysteine through the conserved F or W. The order of the fields is J gene, V gene, CDR3 protein.

j_gene: TRBJ2-2
v_gene: TRBV15
CDR3aa: CATSRGLGNTGELFF

j_gene: TRBJ2-5
v_gene: TRBV7-6
CDR3aa: CASSLELTGFVPRETQYF

j_gene: TRBJ1-4
v_gene: TRBV28
CDR3aa: CASSYRGNKKLFF

j_gene: TRBJ2-7
v_gene: TRBV7-8
CDR3aa: CASSVTRQGLAYEQYF

j_gene: TRBJ1-5
v_gene: TRBV5-8
CDR3aa: CASSFGTGGYQPQHF

j_gene: TRBJ2-2
v_gene: TRBV7-6
CDR3aa: CASSFTGGRTGELFF

j_gene: TRBJ1-5
v_gene: TRBV28
CDR3aa: CASSFLAGDQPQHF

j_gene: TRBJ1-1
v_gene: TRBV27
CDR3aa: CASSWGTETLNTEAFF

j_gene: TRBJ2-3
v_gene: TRBV4-1
CDR3aa: CASSLLGQGPGLTDTQYF

j_gene: TRBJ2-1
v_gene: TRBV12-3/TRBV12-4
CDR3aa: CASSLGTGDNEQFF

j_gene: TRBJ1-2
v_gene: TRBV6-6
CDR3aa: CASSYFQGGGYGYTF

j_gene: TRBJ2-2
v_gene: TRBV11-1
CDR3aa: CASSLAEADNTGELFF

j_gene: TRBJ1-1
v_gene: TRBV12-3/TRBV12-4
CDR3aa: CASSPQGGGTEAFF

j_gene: TRBJ2-2
v_gene: TRBV7-2
CDR3aa: CASSFGQGLGGELFF

j_gene: TRBJ2-1
v_gene: TRBV5-6
CDR3aa: CASSPVTGGPYNEQFF

j_gene: TRBJ1-1
v_gene: TRBV4-3
CDR3aa: CASSQGTGEDTEAFF

j_gene: TRBJ2-7
v_gene: TRBV7-9
CDR3aa: CASRAGTGDSYEQYF

j_gene: TRBJ2-7
v_gene: TRBV4-3
CDR3aa: CASSQDRNSGDEQYF

j_gene: TRBJ1-2
v_gene: TRBV10-3
CDR3aa: CAINEKSGDRWGYTF

j_gene: TRBJ1-1
v_gene: TRBV6-1
CDR3aa: CASSDNEGAEAFF

j_gene: TRBJ2-7
v_gene: TRBV29-1
CDR3aa: CSVTGAGTGYEQYF

j_gene: TRBJ2-3
v_gene: TRBV20-1
CDR3aa: CSARDIAEDTDTQYF

j_gene: TRBJ1-2
v_gene: TRBV29-1
CDR3aa: CSVDSSGGDGQGYGYTF

j_gene: TRBJ1-1
v_gene: TRBV12-5
CDR3aa: CASGTGQMNTEAFF

j_gene: TRBJ2-3
v_gene: TRBV7-9
CDR3aa: CASSSTFTRTDTQYF

j_gene: TRBJ1-1
v_gene: TRBV4-3
CDR3aa: CASSQEQGASDTEAFF

j_gene: TRBJ2-5
v_gene: TRBV29-1
CDR3aa: CSVDFWTGGQETQYF

j_gene: TRBJ2-4
v_gene: TRBV4-1
CDR3aa: CASSQDGTDGNIQYF

j_gene: TRBJ1-5
v_gene: TRBV7-2
CDR3aa: CASSLRGASNQPQHF

j_gene: TRBJ1-4
v_gene: TRBV6-6
CDR3aa: CASRSLQELPTNEKLFF

j_gene: TRBJ2-7
v_gene: TRBV19
CDR3aa: CASKIRGSYERYF

j_gene: TRBJ2-7
v_gene: TRBV5-6
CDR3aa: CASRVGQGVDEQYF

j_gene: TRBJ2-1
v_gene: TRBV20-1
CDR3aa: CSARDLAGTTYNEQFF

j_gene: TRBJ1-6
v_gene: TRBV20-1
CDR3aa: CSAKDREVTYNSPLHF

j_gene: TRBJ2-3
v_gene: TRBV10-3
CDR3aa: CAISVLADRDTQYF

j_gene: TRBJ1-2
v_gene: TRBV7-9
CDR3aa: CASSLMGSNYGYTF

j_gene: TRBJ1-6
v_gene: TRBV4-1
CDR3aa: CASSHWAGQNSPLHF

j_gene: TRBJ2-7
v_gene: TRBV5-1
CDR3aa: CASSPDFYEQYF

j_gene: TRBJ2-7
v_gene: TRBV29-1
CDR3aa: CSVRLANEYEQYF

j_gene: TRBJ2-2
v_gene: TRBV6-2/TRBV6-3
CDR3aa: CASSYDGGELFF

j_gene: TRBJ2-2
v_gene: TRBV28
CDR3aa: CASSHRVGGELFF

j_gene: TRBJ2-1
v_gene: TRBV11-2
CDR3aa: CASSAVWDRGYNEQFF

j_gene: TRBJ2-3
v_gene: TRBV27
CDR3aa: CASSRIVTDTQYF

j_gene: TRBJ1-1
v_gene: TRBV6-2/TRBV6-3
CDR3aa: CASSLAPMTGTEAFF